Presented here are 22 T cell receptor beta chains from one specimen sequenced in a study of shared clonotypes between healthy human individuals. Terminally differentiated effector memory CD45RA+ cells were excluded from the naive CD8 cells, which were CD45RO-negative and positively selected for CCR7. Data came from immunoSEQ multiplex PCR; TCRdb stores just in-frame clones and leaves some out. The table has about 2 million clones, approximately 94% seen once; the top ten hold 0.85% to 1.3%. The source material was naive CD8+ T cells sorted from blood. Every receptor here comes from a man aged 18 to 29 in good health.

The chain joins TRBV10-3 to TRBJ1-4; 7 bases align to TRBD1. The ends lost 3 bases at V and 0 bases at J; junction bases unmatched: 4. Germline V gene lookup returns CDR1 ENHRY and CDR2 SYGVKD. This CDR3 comprises 16 residues. CDR3 nucleotide sequence: TGTGCCATCAGTGAAGGGACAGAGTCAACTAATGAAAAACTGTTTTTT. Translated, it gives CAISEGTESTNEKLFF.

This rearrangement joins TRBV13 to TRBJ2-7; D call uncertain. Between the trimmed V and J ends, which lost 3 bases and 2 bases, there was a span of 11 bases. The CDR3 has 14 amino acids. Germline values: CDR1 PRHDT, CDR2 FYEKMQ (reference sequence). The chain's CDR3 is CASSLGSNTYEQYF. Written as DNA, the CDR3 is TGTGCCAGCAGCTTGGGCTCTAACACCTACGAGCAGTACTTC. The full variable domain, rest sourced from reference TRBV13 and TRBJ2-7, is AAGVIQSPRHLIKEKRETATLKCYPIPRHDTVYWYQQGPGQDPQFLISFYEKMQSDKGSIPDRFSAQQFSDYHSELNMSSLELGDSALYFCASSLGSNTYEQYFGPGTRLTVT.

The sample holds one count of this clone. The chain has TRBV4-1 and TRBJ1-5; D perhaps matches TRBD1 (5 bases). This CDR3 contains 17 residues. Trimming left V 5 bases short and J 2 bases short, with 19 bases between. From germline, CDR1 is MGHRA and CDR2 YSYEKL. The CDR3 nucleotides are TGCGCCAGCAGCGAGAGTTCGGGGGAGGTGGGCAATCAGCCCCAGCATTTT. It codes for CASSESSGEVGNQPQHF.

V is TRBV5-1 and J is TRBJ2-7; possible D gene TRBD2, 6 bases. The CDR3 has 14 residues. The V end lost 0 bases, the J end lost 6 bases, and 13 bases lay between the germline ends. Per the germline V gene, CDR1 is SGHRS and CDR2 is YFSETQ. The CDR3, as DNA: TGCGCCAGCAGCTTGGATCGGGGGTCCCTCGAGCAGTACTTC. Translating gives CASSLDRGSLEQYF.

Turning to this clone: Its ends do not fully match the called genes, so a read error is possible. J is TRBJ2-7 and V is TRBV5-4; perhaps TRBD1 as D (6 bases). This CDR3 has 13 residues. Germline V lookup: CDR1 SGHNT, CDR2 YYREEE (reference sequence). The CDR3 DNA reads TGTGCCAGCGGATTGAACAACAGGGTCGAGGAGTACTTC. Encoded protein: CASGLNNRVEEYF.

The chain employs TRBV2 and TRBJ1-6; 7 positions match TRBD1. Germline V gene data show CDR1 as SNHLY and CDR2 as FYNNEI. The V segment lost 2 bases and the J segment 3 bases; nucleotides outside the gene matches: 4. This CDR3 is 16 amino acids long. The CDR3 DNA sequence: TGTGCCAGCAGTGAAAGGGCAGGGGGCTATAATTCACCCCTCCACTTT. Its translation: CASSERAGGYNSPLHF.

In DNA, the CDR3 is TGTGCCAGCAGTCCTAGCGGTCCCTACGAGCAGTACTTC. This codes for CASSPSGPYEQYF. This chain links TRBV27 with TRBJ2-7; TRBD2 matches at 7 bases. V trimming: 5 bases; J trimming: 2 bases; junction bases outside the gene matches: 3. The CDR3 totals 13 residues. The V gene's germline CDR1 is MNHEY and CDR2 SMNVEV (reference sequence).

The chain links TRBV7-6 to TRBJ2-5, with D unclear. Germline V CDR1 and CDR2: SGHVS, FNYEAQ. CDR3 length: 13 amino acids. Trimming pared 7 bases from V and 3 bases from J, leaving 12 bases between. CDR3 sequence (DNA): TGTGCCAGCACCCCCCCGTTAAAAGAGACCCAGTACTTC. Translating it yields CASTPPLKETQYF.

The rearrangement joins TRBV7-3 to TRBJ2-5; D is possibly TRBD2 (6 bases). The CDR3 length is 15 residues. Germline V gene sequence: CDR1 SGHTA, CDR2 FQGTGA. The V end lost 3 bases, the J end lost 3 bases, and 14 bases lay between the germline ends. CDR3 loop: CASSLEGMDKETQYF. The CDR3 DNA reads as TGTGCCAGCAGCTTGGAGGGAATGGACAAAGAGACCCAGTACTTC.

Worth noting for this clone: This same CDR3 is encoded by further DNA sequences in the sample. The CDR3 DNA reads TGCAGCGTTCCACAGGGTTATGGCTACACCTTC. It specifies CSVPQGYGYTF. The chain is built from TRBV29-1 and TRBJ1-2; a possible D gene is TRBD1 (6 bases). Germline V gene lookup returns CDR1 SQVTM and CDR2 ANQGSEA. This CDR3 region has 11 residues. Trimming cost V 5 bases and J 5 bases, with 9 bases left between them.

The chain recombines TRBV9 with TRBJ1-3; D is undetermined. Trimming stripped 3 bases from V and 0 bases from J, with 10 bases between. The germline gives CDR1 SGDLS, CDR2 YYNGEE. The CDR3 length is 15 residues. The CDR3 loop is CASSAGPSSGNTIYF. The CDR3, as DNA: TGTGCCAGCAGCGCCGGTCCGAGCTCTGGAAACACCATATATTTT.

This chain joins TRBV5-4 and TRBJ1-1, with unresolved D. Germline values: CDR1 SGHNT, CDR2 YYREEE (reference sequence). This CDR3 has 12 residues. Trimming removed 4 bases at V and 2 bases at J, with 6 bases between. This CDR3 reads CASSRPNTEAFF. The CDR3 nucleotides are TGTGCCAGCAGCCGTCCAAACACTGAAGCTTTCTTT.

In the case of this clone: Other DNA sequences in the sample encode the same CDR3. The rearrangement joins TRBV10-1 to TRBJ2-7; a weak D match, TRBD2 (6 bases). Trimming took 3 bases from V and 2 from J, leaving 8 bases between them. This CDR3 contains 13 residues. CDR1 WNHNN and CDR2 SYGVQD come from the germline V gene (reference sequence). CDR3 sequence: CASSDGSAYEQYF. CDR3 bases: TGCGCCAGCAGTGACGGGAGTGCCTACGAGCAGTACTTC.

This clone was counted a single time. The CDR3 DNA follows: TGTGCCAGCAGCTTGGCATCCAGGGGGCAGTTCCAGCCCCAGCATTTT. Translating gives CASSLASRGQFQPQHF. This sequence joins TRBV5-6 and TRBJ1-5; 8 nucleotides line up with TRBD1. The CDR3 length is 16 residues. J lost 7 bases, V lost 0 bases, and 9 bases had no gene match. Germline CDR1 reads SGHDT; CDR2 reads YYEEEE.

The genes are TRBV5-4 and TRBJ2-2; weak D call: TRBD1 (5 bases). Germline assignment: CDR1 SGHNT and CDR2 YYREEE (reference sequence). The CDR3 loop spans 16 amino acids. V was pared by 2 bases and J by 3 bases, with 14 bases between. For the CDR3, the DNA is TGTGCCAGCAGCTTCCAGGGTGGGTTGGACACCGGGGAGCTGTTTTTT. The encoded protein is CASSFQGGLDTGELFF. Using reference TRBV5-4 and TRBJ2-2 for the parts outside the CDR3, the full variable domain is ETGVTQSPTHLIKTRGQQVTLRCSSQSGHNTVSWYQQALGQGPQFIFQYYREEENGRGNFPPRFSGLQFPNYSSELNVNALELDDSALYLCASSFQGGLDTGELFFGEGSRLTVL.

The rearrangement links TRBV25-1 to TRBJ2-1; TRBD2 is a possible D gene (6 bases). This CDR3 is 16 amino acids long. From germline, CDR1 is MGHDK and CDR2 SYGVNS. With 3 bases removed from V and 3 bases from J, the gap between germline ends came to 15 bases. The DNA for the CDR3 is TGTGCCAGCAGTGATCGTGCCGGGAGCATCTACAATGAGCAGTTCTTC. Residues: CASSDRAGSIYNEQFF. Filled out from reference TRBV25-1 and TRBJ2-1, the complete variable domain reads EADIYQTPRYLVIGTGKKITLECSQTMGHDKMYWYQQDPGMELHLIHYSYGVNSTEKGDLSSESTVSRIRTEHFPLTLESARPSHTSQYLCASSDRAGSIYNEQFFGPGTRLTVL.

Details on this clone: This specimen includes other DNA sequences encoding the same CDR3. V and J are TRBV9 and TRBJ2-7; 9 nucleotides align to TRBD1. The germline gives CDR1 SGDLS, CDR2 YYNGEE. The CDR3 contains 14 residues. J gave up 2 bases and V 2 bases, and 2 bases lay outside the gene matches. CDR3 sequence (DNA): TGTGCCAGCAGCGTTGGGACAGGGACCTACGAGCAGTACTTC. The encoded protein is CASSVGTGTYEQYF.

DNA of the CDR3: TGTGCCTGGAGGTATGAAATTCACACTTTCTTT. Its protein is CAWRYEIHTFF. The chain carries TRBV30 and TRBJ1-1, with unresolved D. Germline assignment: CDR1 GTSNPN and CDR2 SVGIG (reference sequence). The CDR3 has 11 amino acids. V was cut by 3 bases and J by 12 bases, with 14 bases left in between.

This clone has a single count. The sample has other DNA sequences that encode this CDR3 too. This chain uses TRBV28 with TRBJ1-1; D unclear. V lost 2 bases and J 2 bases, leaving 6 bases between the germline ends. CDR1 and CDR2 (germline): MDHEN, SYDVKM. The CDR3 contains 13 residues. The CDR3 region has the DNA TGTGCCAGCAGTTTAGTTTCCAACACTGAAGCTTTCTTT. Translation gives CASSLVSNTEAFF.

CDR3 nucleotides: TGCGCCAGCAGCTTGGCGTCTCAGAACACTGAAGCTTTCTTT. This encodes CASSLASQNTEAFF. This chain connects TRBV5-1 to TRBJ1-1; D unclear. CDR3 length: 14 amino acids. Trimming pared 0 bases from V and 1 base from J, leaving 7 bases between. The V gene's germline CDR1 is SGHRS and CDR2 YFSETQ.

This sequence joins TRBV19 and TRBJ2-3; possible D gene TRBD1, 6 bases. The CDR3 has 17 amino acids. Looked up from germline, CDR1 is LNHDA and CDR2 is SQIVND (reference sequence). Trimming removed 0 bases at V and 6 bases at J, with 19 bases between. The CDR3 coding sequence is TGTGCCAGTAGTATAGATTCCGAGTGGGGACACACCGATACGCAGTATTTT. Protein product: CASSIDSEWGHTDTQYF.

The V and J genes are TRBV27 and TRBJ2-7; the match to TRBD2 covers 12 bases. V was pared by 5 bases and J by 4 bases, with 9 bases of the junction left unmatched. Germline V gives CDR1 MNHEY, CDR2 SMNVEV (reference sequence). CDR3 size: 16 residues. The CDR3 DNA reads TGTGCCAGCAGTCCCTCGACTAGCGGGAGTGGATACGAGCAGTACTTC. Encoded protein: CASSPSTSGSGYEQYF.